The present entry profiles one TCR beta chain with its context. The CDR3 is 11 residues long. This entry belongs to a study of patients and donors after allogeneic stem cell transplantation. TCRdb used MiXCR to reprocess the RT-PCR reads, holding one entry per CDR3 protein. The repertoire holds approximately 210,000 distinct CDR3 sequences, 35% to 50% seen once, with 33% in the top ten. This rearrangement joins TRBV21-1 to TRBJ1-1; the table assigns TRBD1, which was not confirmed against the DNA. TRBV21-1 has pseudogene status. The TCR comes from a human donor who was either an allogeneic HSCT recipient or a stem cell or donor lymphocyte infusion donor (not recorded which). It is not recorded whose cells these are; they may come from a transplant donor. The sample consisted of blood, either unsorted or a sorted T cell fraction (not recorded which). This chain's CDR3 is CASSRQIEAFF. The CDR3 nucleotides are TGTGCCAGCAGCAGACAGATTGAAGCTTTCTTT.